One sample yielded the 13 T cell receptor beta chains listed below, sequenced in a study of cytomegalovirus exposure and HLA in healthy donors. The PCR employed 60 Vbeta primers together with 13 Jbeta primers. TCRdb's copy holds only in-frame clones and misses some; the assay was immunoSEQ multiplex PCR. The table lists approximately 120,000 clones, 81% of them singletons. The sequencing input was PBMCs. The receptor source for this set is a young woman in good health and CMV-seronegative.

The chain combines TRBV5-4 with TRBJ2-7, with 10 nucleotides matching TRBD2. The V gene's germline CDR1 is SGHNT and CDR2 YYREEE (reference sequence). The CDR3 has 15 amino acids. Unmatched junction bases numbered 1, after V lost 1 base and J lost 0 bases. The CDR3 sequence: CASSLPSGSSYEQYF. The CDR3 coding sequence is TGTGCCAGCAGCTTGCCTAGCGGGAGCTCCTACGAGCAGTACTTC.

The V and J genes are TRBV5-1 and TRBJ2-2, with 13 positions matching TRBD2. This CDR3 is 16 amino acids long. V lost 5 bases and J lost 4; bases outside the gene matches: 5. Looked up from germline, CDR1 is SGHRS and CDR2 is YFSETQ. The CDR3: CASRSTSGRSTGELFF. The CDR3 DNA reads as TGCGCCAGCAGGTCGACTAGCGGGAGGTCCACCGGGGAGCTGTTTTTT.

This clone is a singleton in its sample. The CDR3 DNA is TGTGCCAGCAGTGAAGGTGGCAGGGTCGTCCAGAACACTGAAGCTTTCTTT. As protein: CASSEGGRVVQNTEAFF. The chain recombines TRBV6-1 with TRBJ1-1; D possibly corresponds to TRBD1 (5 bases). The CDR3 runs 17 residues. Germline CDR1 reads MNHNS; CDR2 reads SASEGT. V lost 1 base and J lost 1, with 16 bases in between.

The chain links TRBV19 to TRBJ2-5; perhaps TRBD2 as D (6 bases). Trimming pared 2 bases from V and 5 bases from J, leaving 9 bases between. Germline V gene lookup returns CDR1 LNHDA and CDR2 SQIVND (reference sequence). The CDR3 loop spans 13 amino acids. The CDR3 nucleotides are TGTGCCAGTAGTATAACTAGCTTCGAGACCCAGTACTTC. Translated: CASSITSFETQYF.

V and J are TRBV9 and TRBJ1-4, with a weak D call TRBD1 (5 bases). Trimming stripped 0 bases from V and 7 bases from J, with 16 bases between. The germline V gene encodes CDR1 SGDLS and CDR2 YYNGEE. The CDR3 runs 16 residues. CDR3: CASSVESGVWGEKLFF. The CDR3 bases are TGTGCCAGCAGCGTAGAGTCGGGGGTTTGGGGTGAAAAACTGTTTTTT.

This chain uses TRBV2 with TRBJ2-3, with 7 bases that match TRBD2. V shed 11 bases and J 2 bases; nucleotides not matched to a gene: 16. The CDR3 extends over 16 amino acids. Germline values: CDR1 SNHLY, CDR2 FYNNEI. This CDR3 reads CALTFREVDFTDTQYF. CDR3 nucleotide sequence: TGTGCCTTAACCTTCCGGGAGGTAGATTTCACAGATACGCAGTATTTT.

The chain has TRBV5-1 and TRBJ2-5; 13 bases are shared with TRBD2. CDR1 SGHRS and CDR2 YFSETQ come from the germline V gene. V shed 2 bases and J 4 bases; nucleotides not matched to a gene: 8. The CDR3 sequence is 17 residues long. Here the CDR3 reads CASSLTSGRVKGETQYF. In nucleotides, the CDR3 is TGCGCCAGCAGCTTAACTAGCGGGAGGGTTAAGGGAGAGACCCAGTACTTC.

Only a few counts were recorded for this clone. V is TRBV10-3 and J is TRBJ2-1; the match to TRBD2 covers 15 bases. The CDR3 contains 15 residues. With V trimmed by 5 bases and J by 5 bases, 1 base remained unmatched. Per germline, CDR1 ENHRY and CDR2 SYGVKD. For the CDR3, the DNA is TGTGCCATCAGTCGGACTAGCGGGAGGGACAATGAGCAGTTCTTC. It is translated as CAISRTSGRDNEQFF.

V gene TRBV28 combines with J gene TRBJ2-7; the match to TRBD2 covers 7 bases. Germline-derived CDR1 and CDR2 are MDHEN and SYDVKM. The V segment lost 6 bases and the J segment 7 bases; nucleotides outside the gene matches: 9. The CDR3 runs 13 residues. The CDR3 DNA sequence: TGTGCCAGCAGCACAAGCGGGGCCGGGGAGCAGTACTTC. Translating gives CASSTSGAGEQYF. Full variable domain (missing parts from reference TRBV28 and TRBJ2-7): DVKVTQSSRYLVKRTGEKVFLECVQDMDHENMFWYRQDPGLGLRLIYFSYDVKMKEKGDIPEGYSVSREKKERFSLILESASTNQTSMYLCASSTSGAGEQYFGPGTRLTVT.

The chain recombines TRBV5-5 with TRBJ1-4; TRBD1 agrees at 7 bases. V trimming: 3 bases; J trimming: 8 bases; junction bases outside the gene matches: 13. Germline V CDR1 and CDR2: SGHKS, YYEKEE (reference sequence). The CDR3 consists of 16 residues. DNA of the CDR3: TGTGCCAGCAGCTCGGGAGAGGGGGCCCTGAAGGAAAAACTGTTTTTT. Translation gives CASSSGEGALKEKLFF.

As for this clone: Because the CDR3 is missing its conserved closing phenylalanine or tryptophan, this is likely a read error. This chain connects TRBV18 to TRBJ1-2, with TRBD1 matching 9 bases. Unmatched junction bases numbered 10, after V lost 4 bases and J lost 4 bases. Germline values: CDR1 KGHSH, CDR2 LQKENI. The CDR3 totals 16 residues. DNA of the CDR3: TGTGCCAGCTCACTAAATCCGGGGACAGGGCTCTATGGCTACACCCTC. Translated: CASSLNPGTGLYGYTL.

The chain is built from TRBV5-5 and TRBJ2-5; 7 bases agree with TRBD1. The J call may be in error: the DNA end matches TRBJ2-7 better. Germline V gene lookup returns CDR1 SGHKS and CDR2 YYEKEE (reference sequence). CDR3 length: 14 residues. CDR3: CASSLDRDVYEQYF. CDR3 sequence (DNA): TGTGCCAGCAGCTTAGACAGGGATGTGTACGAGCAGTACTTC.

The chain joins TRBV4-2 to TRBJ2-5; D perhaps matches TRBD2 (5 bases). The better agreement between TRBJ2-7 and the DNA end casts doubt on the J call. Germline V gene data show CDR1 as LGHNA and CDR2 as YNFKEQ. The CDR3 runs to 15 residues. CDR3 loop: CASSQGGSGSYEQYF. CDR3 coding DNA: TGTGCCAGCAGCCAAGGAGGTTCGGGGTCCTACGAGCAGTACTTC.